Shown below are 2 T cell receptor beta chains from a single sample sequenced in a study of T cells in Graves' hyperthyroidism and ophthalmopathy. TCR beta CDR3 region amplification was performed from RNA transcripts. A set of HTBI primers served as the primers for a first-round RT-PCR of the TCR CDR3. TCRdb re-called the multiplex PCR reads with MiXCR, one entry per CDR3 protein. Of fewer than 500,000 distinct CDR3 sequences in the sample, around an eighth were seen once. The sequencing input was blood. Source of these receptors: a man aged 30 to 39 with Graves' hyperthyroidism that later progressed to Graves' ophthalmopathy.

This clonotype was counted ten times or more. V and J are TRBV5-8 and TRBJ1-1; possibly TRBD1 for D (6 bases). Germline V gives CDR1 SGHTS, CDR2 YDEGEE. This CDR3 region has 18 residues. Trimming cost V 1 base and J 0 bases, with 19 bases left between them. In nucleotides, the CDR3 is TGTGCCAGCAGCTTGCCGCCGAGGTGGGGGGCCATGAACACTGAAGCTTTCTTT. This sequence encodes CASSLPPRWGAMNTEAFF.

This clonotype was seen at least ten times. V and J are TRBV27 and TRBJ1-1; D possibly corresponds to TRBD1 (5 bases). In germline, CDR1 is MNHEY, CDR2 SMNVEV (reference sequence). V was trimmed by 6 bases and J by 1 base, leaving 15 bases between them. CDR3 size: 15 residues. CDR3 in amino acids: CASRRRDGRNTEAFF. The CDR3 nucleotides read TGTGCCAGCAGACGCCGGGACGGCAGGAACACTGAAGCTTTCTTT.